The clone carrying this TCR beta chain appeared a few times. Cohort allocation depended upon clinical history that participants reported. The data belong to a study of blood T cell repertoires in COVID-19. Overall study context: PBMCs, B-cell-depleted T cells, or T cells provided the cDNA or gDNA that made up the material.

The CDR3 spans 14 residues. CDR1 and CDR2 (germline): LNHDA, SQIVND (reference sequence). Unmatched junction bases numbered 11, after V lost 6 bases and J lost 6 bases. As processed by the authors: The authors estimated nucleated cell counts from reference gene primer amplification. Method: immunoSEQ multiplex PCR; TCRdb's copy keeps in-frame clones and lacks some. V and J calls plus clone size are reproduced from that table; the DNA served to infer D and trimming. This sample has roughly 200,000 clones; 75% to 90% occur once, and the top ten carry under 3%. Source material: PBMCs or T cells enriched from blood (not recorded which). The TCR sequence derives from a woman aged 40 to 50 with acute COVID-19. This chain uses TRBV19 with TRBJ2-7, with 7 bases matching TRBD2. The CDR3 loop is CASSRTGGQFEQYF. CDR3 sequence (DNA): TGTGCCAGTAGCCGAACGGGAGGTCAATTCGAGCAGTACTTC.